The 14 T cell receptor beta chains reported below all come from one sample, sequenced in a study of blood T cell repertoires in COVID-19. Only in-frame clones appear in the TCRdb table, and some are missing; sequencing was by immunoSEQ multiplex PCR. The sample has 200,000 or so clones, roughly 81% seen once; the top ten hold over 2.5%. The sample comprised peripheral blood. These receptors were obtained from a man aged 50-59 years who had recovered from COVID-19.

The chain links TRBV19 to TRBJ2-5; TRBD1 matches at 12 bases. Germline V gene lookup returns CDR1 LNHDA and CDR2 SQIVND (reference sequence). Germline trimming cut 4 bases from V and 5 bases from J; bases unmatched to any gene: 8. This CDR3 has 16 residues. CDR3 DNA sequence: TGTGCCAGTAGTAAGGGACAGGGGGCTGCTTGGGAGACCCAGTACTTC. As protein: CASSKGQGAAWETQYF.

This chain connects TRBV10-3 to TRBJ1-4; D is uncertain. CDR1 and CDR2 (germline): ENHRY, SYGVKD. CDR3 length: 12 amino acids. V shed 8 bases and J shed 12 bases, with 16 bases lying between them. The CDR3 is CAIGGGPGELFF. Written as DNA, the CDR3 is TGTGCCATCGGCGGCGGACCCGGGGAACTGTTTTTT.

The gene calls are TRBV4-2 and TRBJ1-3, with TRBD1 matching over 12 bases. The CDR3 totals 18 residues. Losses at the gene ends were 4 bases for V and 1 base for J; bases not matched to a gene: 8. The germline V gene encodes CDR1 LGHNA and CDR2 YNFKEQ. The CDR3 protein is CASSLHPGQGASGNTIYF. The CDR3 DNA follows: TGTGCCAGCAGCCTCCACCCGGGACAGGGGGCGTCTGGAAACACCATATATTTT.

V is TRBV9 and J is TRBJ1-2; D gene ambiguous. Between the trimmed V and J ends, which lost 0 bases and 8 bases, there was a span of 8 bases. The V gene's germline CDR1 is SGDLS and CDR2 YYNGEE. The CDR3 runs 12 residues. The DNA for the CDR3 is TGTGCCAGCAGCGTAGTACCCGGGGGCTACACCTTC. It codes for CASSVVPGGYTF.

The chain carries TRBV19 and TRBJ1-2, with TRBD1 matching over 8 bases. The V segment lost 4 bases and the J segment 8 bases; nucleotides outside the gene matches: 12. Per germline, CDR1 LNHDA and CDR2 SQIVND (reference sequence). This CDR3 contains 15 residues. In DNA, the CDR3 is TGTGCCAGTAGTACCGGACAGGGAGTGAGGTACGGCTACACCTTC. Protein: CASSTGQGVRYGYTF. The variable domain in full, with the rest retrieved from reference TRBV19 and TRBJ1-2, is DGGITQSPKYLFRKEGQNVTLSCEQNLNHDAMYWYRQDPGQGLRLIYYSQIVNDFQKGDIAEGYSVSREKKESFPLTVTSAQKNPTAFYLCASSTGQGVRYGYTFGSGTRLTVV.

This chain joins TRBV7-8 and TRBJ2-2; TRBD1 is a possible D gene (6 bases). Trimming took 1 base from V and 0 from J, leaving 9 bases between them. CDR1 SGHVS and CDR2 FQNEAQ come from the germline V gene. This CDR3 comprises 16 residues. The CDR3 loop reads CASSLVGQPNTGELFF. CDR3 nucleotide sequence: TGTGCCAGCAGCTTAGTTGGACAGCCGAACACCGGGGAGCTGTTTTTT. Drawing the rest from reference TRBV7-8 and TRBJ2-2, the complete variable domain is GAGVSQSPRYKVAKRGQDVALRCDPISGHVSLFWYQQALGQGPEFLTYFQNEAQLDKSGLPSDRFFAERPEGSVSTLKIQRTQQEDSAVYLCASSLVGQPNTGELFFGEGSRLTVL.

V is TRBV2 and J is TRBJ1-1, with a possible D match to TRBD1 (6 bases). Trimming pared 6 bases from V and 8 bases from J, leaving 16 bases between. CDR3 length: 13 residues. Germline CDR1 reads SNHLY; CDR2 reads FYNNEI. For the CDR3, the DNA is TGTGCCAGCAGGTACAGGGAGAGAAAGGAAGCTTTCTTT. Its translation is CASRYRERKEAFF. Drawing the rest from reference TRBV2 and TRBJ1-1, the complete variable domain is EPEVTQTPSHQVTQMGQEVILRCVPISNHLYFYWYRQILGQKVEFLVSFYNNEISEKSEIFDDQFSVERPDGSNFTLKIRSTKLEDSAMYFCASRYRERKEAFFGQGTRLTVV.

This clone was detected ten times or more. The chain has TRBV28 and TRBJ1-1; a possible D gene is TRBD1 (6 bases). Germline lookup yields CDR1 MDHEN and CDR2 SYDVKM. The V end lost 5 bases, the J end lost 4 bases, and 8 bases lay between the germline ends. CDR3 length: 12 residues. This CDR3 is CASSMDSTEAFF. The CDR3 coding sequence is TGTGCCAGCAGTATGGACAGCACTGAAGCTTTCTTT.

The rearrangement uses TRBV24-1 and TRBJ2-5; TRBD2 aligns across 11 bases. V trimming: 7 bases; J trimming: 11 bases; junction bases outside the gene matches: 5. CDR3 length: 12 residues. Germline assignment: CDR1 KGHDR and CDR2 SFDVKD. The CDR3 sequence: CATSQTSGTQYF. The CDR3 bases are TGTGCCACCAGCCAGACTAGCGGGACACAGTACTTC.

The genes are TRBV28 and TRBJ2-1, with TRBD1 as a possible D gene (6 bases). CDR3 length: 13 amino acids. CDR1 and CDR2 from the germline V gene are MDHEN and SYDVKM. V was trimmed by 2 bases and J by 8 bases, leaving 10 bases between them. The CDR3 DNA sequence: TGTGCCAGCAGTTTACTTAGGGGGTATGAGCAGTTCTTC. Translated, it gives CASSLLRGYEQFF.

CDR3 region: CASSGTSPYEQYF. The CDR3 DNA sequence: TGTGCCAGCAGCGGGACTAGCCCGTACGAGCAGTACTTC. This sequence joins TRBV11-2 and TRBJ2-7, with 9 bases identical to TRBD2. V was clipped by 5 bases and J by 4 bases; unmatched bases: 3. The germline V gene has CDR1 SGHAT and CDR2 FQNNGV. The CDR3 totals 13 residues.

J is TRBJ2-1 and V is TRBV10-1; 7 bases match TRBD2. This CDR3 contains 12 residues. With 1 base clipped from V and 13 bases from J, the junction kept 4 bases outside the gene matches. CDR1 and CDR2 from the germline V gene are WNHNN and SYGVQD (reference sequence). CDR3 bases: TGCGCCAGCAGTGAGTGGGGGGGAGGACAGTTCTTC. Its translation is CASSEWGGGQFF.

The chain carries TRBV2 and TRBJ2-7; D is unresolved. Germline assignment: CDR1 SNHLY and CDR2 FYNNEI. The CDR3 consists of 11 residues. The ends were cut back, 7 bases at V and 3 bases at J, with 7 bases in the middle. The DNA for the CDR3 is TGTGCCAGCACCCAGTTCTACGAGCAGTACTTC. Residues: CASTQFYEQYF.

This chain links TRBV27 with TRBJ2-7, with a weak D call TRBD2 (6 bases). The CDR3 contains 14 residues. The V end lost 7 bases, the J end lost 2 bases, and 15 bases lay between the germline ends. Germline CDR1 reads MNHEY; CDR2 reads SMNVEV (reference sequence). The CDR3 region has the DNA TGTGCCAGCAAGGCGGGGAGGAGGACCTACGAGCAGTACTTC. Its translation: CASKAGRRTYEQYF.